The clone carrying this T cell receptor beta chain was found a few times. Its antigen is not known. These data are taken from a study of T-cell memory formation after mild COVID-19. Study-level information: Largely, TCR clusters stayed within a single donor.

TCRdb called the 5' RACE reads again in MiXCR, with one record for every CDR3 protein. The top ten clones hold 3% to 4% of a sample with roughly 150,000 distinct CDR3 sequences, 10% to 15% of them seen once. Study outcomes and limitations: Whether second-wave clones peaking at day 37 were SARS-CoV-2 specific went unconfirmed. Clones contracting over day 15 to 85 were CD4/CD8 balanced, with later expanders leaning CD4+.

The germline CDR1 and CDR2 sequences are MNHNY and SVGAGI (reference sequence). V was trimmed by 5 bases and J by 0 bases, leaving 17 bases between them. The CDR3 contains 17 residues. Material for sequencing was PBMCs or a T cell subset sorted from them (not recorded which). The TCR comes from a man between 18 and 35 years old who had mild COVID-19 (a few samples of this study predate the infection). Cell type and time point are not known. The chain links TRBV6-6 to TRBJ1-5; unclear D gene. CDR3 DNA: TGTGCCAGCAGTCACCCCGAGCGTGGGTATAGCAATCAGCCCCAGCATTTT. Translation: CASSHPERGYSNQPQHF.